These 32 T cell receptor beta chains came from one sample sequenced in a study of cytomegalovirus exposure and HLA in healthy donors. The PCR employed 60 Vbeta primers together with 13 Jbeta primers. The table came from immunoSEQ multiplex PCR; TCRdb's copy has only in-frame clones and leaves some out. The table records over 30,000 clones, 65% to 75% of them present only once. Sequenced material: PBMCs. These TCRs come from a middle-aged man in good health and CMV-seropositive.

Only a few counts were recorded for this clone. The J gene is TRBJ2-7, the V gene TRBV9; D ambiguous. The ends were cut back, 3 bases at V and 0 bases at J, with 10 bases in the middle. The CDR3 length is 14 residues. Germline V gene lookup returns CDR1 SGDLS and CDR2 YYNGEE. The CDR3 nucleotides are TGTGCCAGCAGCGACACGGAGAGCTCCTACGAGCAGTACTTC. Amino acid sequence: CASSDTESSYEQYF.

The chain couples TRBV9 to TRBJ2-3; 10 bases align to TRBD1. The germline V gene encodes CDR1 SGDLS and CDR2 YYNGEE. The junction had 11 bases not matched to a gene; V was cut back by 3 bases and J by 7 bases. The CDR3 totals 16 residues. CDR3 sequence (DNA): TGTGCCAGCAGCGATGGGGACAGGGGAGCAAAATATACGCAGTATTTT. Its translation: CASSDGDRGAKYTQYF.

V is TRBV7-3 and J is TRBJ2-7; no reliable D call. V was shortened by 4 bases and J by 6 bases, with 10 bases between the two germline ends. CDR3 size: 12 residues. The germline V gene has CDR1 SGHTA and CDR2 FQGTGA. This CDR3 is CASSSAGGEQYF. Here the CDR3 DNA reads TGTGCCAGCAGCTCAGCCGGCGGCGAGCAGTACTTC. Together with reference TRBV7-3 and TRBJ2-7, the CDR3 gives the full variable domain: GAGVSQTPSNKVTEKGKYVELRCDPISGHTALYWYRQSLGQGPEFLIYFQGTGAADDSGLPNDRFFAVRPEGSVSTLKIQRTERGDSAVYLCASSSAGGEQYFGPGTRLTVT.

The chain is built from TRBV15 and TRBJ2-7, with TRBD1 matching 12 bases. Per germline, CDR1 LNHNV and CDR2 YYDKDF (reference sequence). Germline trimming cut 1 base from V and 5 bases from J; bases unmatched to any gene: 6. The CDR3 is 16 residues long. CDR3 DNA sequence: TGTGCCACCAGCAGAGGCCCGGGACAGGGGGCTGACGAGCAGTACTTC. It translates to CATSRGPGQGADEQYF. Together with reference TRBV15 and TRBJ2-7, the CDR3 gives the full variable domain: DAMVIQNPRYQVTQFGKPVTLSCSQTLNHNVMYWYQQKSSQAPKLLFHYYDKDFNNEADTPDNFQSRRPNTSFCFLDIRSPGLGDTAMYLCATSRGPGQGADEQYFGPGTRLTVT.

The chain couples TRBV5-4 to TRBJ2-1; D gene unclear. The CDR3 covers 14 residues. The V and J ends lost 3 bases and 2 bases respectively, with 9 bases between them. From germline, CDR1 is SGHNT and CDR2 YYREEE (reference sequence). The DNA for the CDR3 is TGTGCCAGCAGCTCGCGGCGCCCCTACAATGAGCAGTTCTTC. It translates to CASSSRRPYNEQFF. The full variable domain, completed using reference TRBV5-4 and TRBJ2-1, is ETGVTQSPTHLIKTRGQQVTLRCSSQSGHNTVSWYQQALGQGPQFIFQYYREEENGRGNFPPRFSGLQFPNYSSELNVNALELDDSALYLCASSSRRPYNEQFFGPGTRLTVL.

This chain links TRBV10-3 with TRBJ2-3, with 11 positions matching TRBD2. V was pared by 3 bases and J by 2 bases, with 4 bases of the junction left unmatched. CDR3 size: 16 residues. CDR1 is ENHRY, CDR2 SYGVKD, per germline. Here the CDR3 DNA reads TGTGCCATCAGTGACGGGACTAGCGGCCACACAGATACGCAGTATTTT. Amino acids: CAISDGTSGHTDTQYF.

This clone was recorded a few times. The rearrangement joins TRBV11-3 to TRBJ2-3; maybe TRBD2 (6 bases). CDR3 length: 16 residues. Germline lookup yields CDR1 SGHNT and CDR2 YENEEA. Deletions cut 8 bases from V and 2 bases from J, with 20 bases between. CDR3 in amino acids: CASRGTLASFTDTQYF. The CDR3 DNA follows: TGTGCCAGCCGGGGGACGCTAGCGTCCTTCACAGATACGCAGTATTTT.

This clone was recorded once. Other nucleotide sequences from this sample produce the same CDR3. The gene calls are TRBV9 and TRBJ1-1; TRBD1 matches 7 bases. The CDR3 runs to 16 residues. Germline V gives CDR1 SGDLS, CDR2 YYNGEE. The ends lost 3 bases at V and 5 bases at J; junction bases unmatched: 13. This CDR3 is CASSAARQGQKTEAFF. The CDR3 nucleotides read TGTGCCAGCAGCGCGGCAAGACAGGGACAGAAAACTGAAGCTTTCTTT.

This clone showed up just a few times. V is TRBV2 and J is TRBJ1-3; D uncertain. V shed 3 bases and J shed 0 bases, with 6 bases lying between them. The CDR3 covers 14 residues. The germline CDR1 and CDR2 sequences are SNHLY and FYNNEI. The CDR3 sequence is CASSEAGSGNTIYF. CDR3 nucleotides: TGTGCCAGCAGTGAGGCAGGCTCTGGAAACACCATATATTTT.

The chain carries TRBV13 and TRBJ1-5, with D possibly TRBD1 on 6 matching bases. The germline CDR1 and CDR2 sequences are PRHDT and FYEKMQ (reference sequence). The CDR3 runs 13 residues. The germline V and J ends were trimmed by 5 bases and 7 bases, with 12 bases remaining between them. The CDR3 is CASSLGAGQPQHF. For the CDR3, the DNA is TGTGCCAGCAGCCTGGGGGCTGGACAGCCCCAGCATTTT. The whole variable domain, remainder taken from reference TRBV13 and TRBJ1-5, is AAGVIQSPRHLIKEKRETATLKCYPIPRHDTVYWYQQGPGQDPQFLISFYEKMQSDKGSIPDRFSAQQFSDYHSELNMSSLELGDSALYFCASSLGAGQPQHFGDGTRLSIL.

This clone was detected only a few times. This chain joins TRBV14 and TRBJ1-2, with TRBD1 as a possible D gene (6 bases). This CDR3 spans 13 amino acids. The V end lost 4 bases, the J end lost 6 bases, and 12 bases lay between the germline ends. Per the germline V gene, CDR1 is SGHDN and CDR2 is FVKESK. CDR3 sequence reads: CASSPTGRDGYTF. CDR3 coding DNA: TGTGCCAGCAGCCCAACAGGGAGAGATGGCTACACCTTC.

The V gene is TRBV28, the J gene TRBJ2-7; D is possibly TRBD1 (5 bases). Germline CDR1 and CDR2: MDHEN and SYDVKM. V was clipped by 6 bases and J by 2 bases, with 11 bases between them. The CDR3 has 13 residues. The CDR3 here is CASSQTGPYEQYF. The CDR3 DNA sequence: TGTGCCAGCAGCCAAACAGGTCCCTACGAGCAGTACTTC.

DNA of the CDR3: TGTGCCAGCAGCCGACAGGGGCCCGACTCCTCTGGGGCCAACGTCCTGACTTTC. Protein product: CASSRQGPDSSGANVLTF. The V gene is TRBV27, the J gene TRBJ2-6; 8 bases are a match to TRBD1. CDR1 and CDR2 from the germline V gene are MNHEY and SMNVEV (reference sequence). With 6 bases clipped from V and 0 bases from J, the junction kept 10 bases outside the gene matches. This CDR3 contains 18 residues.

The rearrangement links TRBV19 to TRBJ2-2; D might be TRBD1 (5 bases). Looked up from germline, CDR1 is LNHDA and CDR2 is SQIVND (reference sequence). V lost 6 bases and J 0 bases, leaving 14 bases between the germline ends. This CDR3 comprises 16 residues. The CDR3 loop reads CASSPWTITNTGELFF. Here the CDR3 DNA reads TGTGCCAGTAGCCCATGGACAATCACGAACACCGGGGAGCTGTTTTTT.

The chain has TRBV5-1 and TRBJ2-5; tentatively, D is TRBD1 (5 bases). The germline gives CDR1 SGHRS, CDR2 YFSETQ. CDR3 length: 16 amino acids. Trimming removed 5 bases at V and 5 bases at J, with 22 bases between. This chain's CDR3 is CASRRHGQTASETQYF. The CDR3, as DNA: TGCGCCAGCAGACGGCACGGGCAGACAGCGAGCGAGACCCAGTACTTC. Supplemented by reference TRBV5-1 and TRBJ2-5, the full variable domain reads KAGVTQTPRYLIKTRGQQVTLSCSPISGHRSVSWYQQTPGQGLQFLFEYFSETQRNKGNFPGRFSGRQFSNSRSEMNVSTLELGDSALYLCASRRHGQTASETQYFGPGTRLLVL.

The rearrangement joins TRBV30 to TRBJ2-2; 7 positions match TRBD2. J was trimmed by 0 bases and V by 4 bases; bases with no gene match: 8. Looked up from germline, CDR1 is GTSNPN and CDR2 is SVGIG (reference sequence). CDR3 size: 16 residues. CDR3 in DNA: TGTGCCTGGATCGTAGCCGGGGGGTCGAACACCGGGGAGCTGTTTTTT. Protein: CAWIVAGGSNTGELFF. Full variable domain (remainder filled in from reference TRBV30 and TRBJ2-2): SQTIHQWPATLVQPVGSPLSLECTVEGTSNPNLYWYRQAAGRGLQLLFYSVGIGQISSEVPQNLSASRPQDRQFILSSKKLLLSDSGFYLCAWIVAGGSNTGELFFGEGSRLTVL.

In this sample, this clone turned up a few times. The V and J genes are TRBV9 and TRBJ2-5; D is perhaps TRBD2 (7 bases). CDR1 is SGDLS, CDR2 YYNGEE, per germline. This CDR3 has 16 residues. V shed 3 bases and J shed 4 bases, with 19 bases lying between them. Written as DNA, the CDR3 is TGTGCCAGCAGCGCGGGGAGGGGGGCGACTTTAGAGACCCAGTACTTC. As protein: CASSAGRGATLETQYF.

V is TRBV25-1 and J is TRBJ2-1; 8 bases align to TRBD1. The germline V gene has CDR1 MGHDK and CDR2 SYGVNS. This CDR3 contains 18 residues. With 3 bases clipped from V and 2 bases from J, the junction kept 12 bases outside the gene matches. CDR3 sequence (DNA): TGTGCCAGCAGTGAGGACAGGGACCTTATCACCCCCTACAATGAGCAGTTCTTC. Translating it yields CASSEDRDLITPYNEQFF.

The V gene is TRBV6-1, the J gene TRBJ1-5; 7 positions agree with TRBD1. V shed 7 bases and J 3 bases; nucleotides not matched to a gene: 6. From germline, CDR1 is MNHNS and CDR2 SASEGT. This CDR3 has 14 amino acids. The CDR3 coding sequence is TGTGCCAGCAACCACGGGACAGACAATCAGCCCCAGCATTTT. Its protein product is CASNHGTDNQPQHF.

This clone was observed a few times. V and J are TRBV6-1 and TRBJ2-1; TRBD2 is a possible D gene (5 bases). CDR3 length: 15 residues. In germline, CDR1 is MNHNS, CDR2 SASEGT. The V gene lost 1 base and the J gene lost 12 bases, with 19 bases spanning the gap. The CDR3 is CASSEGSGALEGQFF. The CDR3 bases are TGTGCCAGCAGTGAAGGATCGGGCGCTCTCGAGGGGCAGTTCTTC.

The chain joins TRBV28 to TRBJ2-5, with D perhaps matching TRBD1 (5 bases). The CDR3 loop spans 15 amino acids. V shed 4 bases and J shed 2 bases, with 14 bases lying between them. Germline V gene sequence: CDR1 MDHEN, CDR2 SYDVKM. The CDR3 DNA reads TGTGCCAGCAGTTCAGGGTCCGGTGGGCAAGAGACCCAGTACTTC. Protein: CASSSGSGGQETQYF.

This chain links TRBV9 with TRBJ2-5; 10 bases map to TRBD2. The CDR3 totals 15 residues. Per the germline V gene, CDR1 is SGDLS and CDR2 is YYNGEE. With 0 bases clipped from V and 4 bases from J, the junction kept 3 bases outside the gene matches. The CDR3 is CASSVGAGGRETQYF. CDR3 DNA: TGTGCCAGCAGCGTAGGAGCGGGGGGGCGAGAGACCCAGTACTTC.

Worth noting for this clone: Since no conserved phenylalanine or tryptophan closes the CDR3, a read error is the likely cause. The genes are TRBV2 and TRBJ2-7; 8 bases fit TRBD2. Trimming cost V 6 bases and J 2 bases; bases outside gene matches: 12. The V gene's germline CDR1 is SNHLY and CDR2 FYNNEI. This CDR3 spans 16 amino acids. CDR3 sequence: CASREPGGVGAYEQYY. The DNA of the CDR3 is TGTGCCAGCAGGGAACCGGGGGGGGTGGGAGCCTACGAGCAGTACTAC.

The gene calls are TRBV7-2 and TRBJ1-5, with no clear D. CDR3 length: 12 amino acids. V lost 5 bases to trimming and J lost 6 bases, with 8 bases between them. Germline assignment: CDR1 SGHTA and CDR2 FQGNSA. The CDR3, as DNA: TGTGCCAGCAGCCCCGCAGGTCAGCCCCAGCATTTT. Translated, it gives CASSPAGQPQHF.

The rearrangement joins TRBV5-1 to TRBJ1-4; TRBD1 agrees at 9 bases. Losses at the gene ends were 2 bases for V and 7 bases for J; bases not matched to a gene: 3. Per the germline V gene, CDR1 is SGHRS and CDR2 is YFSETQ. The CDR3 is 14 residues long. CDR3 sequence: CASSLGQGTEKLFF. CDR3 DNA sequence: TGCGCCAGCAGCTTAGGACAGGGGACTGAAAAACTGTTTTTT.

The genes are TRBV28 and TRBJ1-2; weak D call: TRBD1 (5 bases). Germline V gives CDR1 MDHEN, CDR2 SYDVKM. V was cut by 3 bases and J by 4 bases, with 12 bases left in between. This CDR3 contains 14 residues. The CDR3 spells CASSFGGAGYGYTF. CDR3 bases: TGTGCCAGCAGTTTCGGCGGGGCCGGCTATGGCTACACCTTC.

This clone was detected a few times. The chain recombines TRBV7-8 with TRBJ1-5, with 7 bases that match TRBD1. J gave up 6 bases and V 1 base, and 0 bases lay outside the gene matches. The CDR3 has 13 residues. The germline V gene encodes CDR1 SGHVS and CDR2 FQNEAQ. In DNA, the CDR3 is TGTGCCAGCAGCTTAGACAGGGGTCAGCCCCAGCATTTT. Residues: CASSLDRGQPQHF.

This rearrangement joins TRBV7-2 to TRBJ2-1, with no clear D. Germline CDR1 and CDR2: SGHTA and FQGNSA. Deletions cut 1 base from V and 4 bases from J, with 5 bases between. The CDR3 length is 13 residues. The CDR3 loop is CASSLDYYNEQFF. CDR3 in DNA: TGTGCCAGCAGCTTAGACTATTACAATGAGCAGTTCTTC.

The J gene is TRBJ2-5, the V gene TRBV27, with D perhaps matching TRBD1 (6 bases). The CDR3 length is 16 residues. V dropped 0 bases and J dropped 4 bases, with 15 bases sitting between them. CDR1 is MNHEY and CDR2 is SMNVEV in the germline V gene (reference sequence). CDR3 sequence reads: CASSLSPDSTRETQYF. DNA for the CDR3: TGTGCCAGCAGTTTATCGCCGGACAGTACTAGAGAGACCCAGTACTTC.

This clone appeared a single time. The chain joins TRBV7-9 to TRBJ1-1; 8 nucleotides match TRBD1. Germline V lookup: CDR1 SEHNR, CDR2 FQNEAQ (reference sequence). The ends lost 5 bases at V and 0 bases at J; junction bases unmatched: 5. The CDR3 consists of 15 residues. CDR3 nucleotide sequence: TGTGCCAGCAGCCCTCGGACAGGGCTGAACACTGAAGCTTTCTTT. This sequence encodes CASSPRTGLNTEAFF.

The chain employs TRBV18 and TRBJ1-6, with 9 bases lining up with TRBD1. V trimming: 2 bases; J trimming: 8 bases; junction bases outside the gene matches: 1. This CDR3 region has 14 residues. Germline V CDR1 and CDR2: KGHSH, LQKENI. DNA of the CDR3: TGTGCCAGCTCACCAAGGGACAGGGATTCACCCCTCCACTTT. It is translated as CASSPRDRDSPLHF.

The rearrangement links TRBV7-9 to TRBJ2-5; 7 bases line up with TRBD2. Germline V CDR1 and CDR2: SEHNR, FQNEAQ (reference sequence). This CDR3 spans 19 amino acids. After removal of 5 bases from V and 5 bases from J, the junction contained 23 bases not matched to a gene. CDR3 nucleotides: TGTGCCAGCAGCCCGCGGCCTTATGGGGAGGGAGGTCGAAGGGAGACCCAGTACTTC. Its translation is CASSPRPYGEGGRRETQYF.